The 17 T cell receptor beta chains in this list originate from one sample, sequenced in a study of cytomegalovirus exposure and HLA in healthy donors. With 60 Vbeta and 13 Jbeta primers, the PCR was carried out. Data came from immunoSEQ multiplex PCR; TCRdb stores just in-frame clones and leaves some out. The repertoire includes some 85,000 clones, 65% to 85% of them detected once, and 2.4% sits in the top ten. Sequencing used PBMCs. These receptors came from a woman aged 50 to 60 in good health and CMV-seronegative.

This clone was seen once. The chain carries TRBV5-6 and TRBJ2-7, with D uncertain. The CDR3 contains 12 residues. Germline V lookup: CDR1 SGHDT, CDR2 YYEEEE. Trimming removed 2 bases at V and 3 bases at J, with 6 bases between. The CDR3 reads CASSFRNYEQYV. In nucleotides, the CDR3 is TGTGCCAGCAGCTTCCGAAACTACGAGCAGTACGTC.

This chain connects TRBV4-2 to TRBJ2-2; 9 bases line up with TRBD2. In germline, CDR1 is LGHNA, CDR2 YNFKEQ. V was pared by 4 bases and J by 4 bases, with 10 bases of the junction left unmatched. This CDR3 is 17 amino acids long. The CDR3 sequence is CASSLLGAGGSTGELFF. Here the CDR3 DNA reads TGTGCCAGCAGCCTCCTCGGAGCGGGAGGCTCCACCGGGGAGCTGTTTTTT.

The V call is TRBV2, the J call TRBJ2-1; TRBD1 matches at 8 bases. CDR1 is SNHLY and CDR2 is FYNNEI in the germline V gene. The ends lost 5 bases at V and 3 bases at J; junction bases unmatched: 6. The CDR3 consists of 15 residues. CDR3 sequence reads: CASSRDRGNYNEQFF. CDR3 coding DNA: TGTGCCAGCAGTAGAGACAGGGGAAACTACAATGAGCAGTTCTTC.

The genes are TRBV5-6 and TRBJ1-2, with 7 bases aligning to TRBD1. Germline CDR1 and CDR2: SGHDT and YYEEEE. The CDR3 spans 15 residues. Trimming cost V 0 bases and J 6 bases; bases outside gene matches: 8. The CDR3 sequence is CASSLEPGGSNGYTF. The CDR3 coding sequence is TGTGCCAGCAGCTTGGAGCCAGGGGGAAGTAATGGCTACACCTTC. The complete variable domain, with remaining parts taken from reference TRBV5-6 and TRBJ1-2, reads DAGVTQSPTHLIKTRGQQVTLRCSPKSGHDTVSWYQQALGQGPQFIFQYYEEEERQRGNFPDRFSGHQFPNYSSELNVNALLLGDSALYLCASSLEPGGSNGYTFGSGTRLTVV.

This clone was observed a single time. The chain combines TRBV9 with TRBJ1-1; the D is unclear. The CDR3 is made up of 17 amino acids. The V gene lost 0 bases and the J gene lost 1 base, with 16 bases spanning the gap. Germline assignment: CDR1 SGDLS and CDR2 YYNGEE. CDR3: CASSVATRLGWNTEAFF. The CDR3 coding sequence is TGTGCCAGCAGCGTAGCTACGAGGTTAGGTTGGAACACTGAAGCTTTCTTT.

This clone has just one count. CDR3 bases: TGTGCCAGCAGTCTGACAGGGAGCGGGAATCAGCCCCAGCATTTT. Its protein is CASSLTGSGNQPQHF. This rearrangement joins TRBV28 to TRBJ1-5; 7 bases fit TRBD1. J gave up 4 bases and V 5 bases, and 8 bases lay outside the gene matches. CDR3 length equals 15 residues. Germline assignment: CDR1 MDHEN and CDR2 SYDVKM.

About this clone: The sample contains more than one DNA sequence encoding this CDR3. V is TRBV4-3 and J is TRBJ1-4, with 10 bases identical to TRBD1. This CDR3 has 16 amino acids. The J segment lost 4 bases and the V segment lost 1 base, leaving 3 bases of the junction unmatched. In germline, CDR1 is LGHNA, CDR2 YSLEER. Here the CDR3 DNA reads TGCGCCAGCAGCCAAGCGGGGGACAGGGGTAATGAAAAACTGTTTTTT. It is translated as CASSQAGDRGNEKLFF.

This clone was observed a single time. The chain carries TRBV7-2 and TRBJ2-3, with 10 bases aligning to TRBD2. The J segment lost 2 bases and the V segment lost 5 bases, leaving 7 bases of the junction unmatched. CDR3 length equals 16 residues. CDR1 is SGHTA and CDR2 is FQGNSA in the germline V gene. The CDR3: CASSLLAGHLTDTQYF. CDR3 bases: TGTGCCAGCAGCCTACTAGCGGGGCACCTCACAGATACGCAGTATTTT.

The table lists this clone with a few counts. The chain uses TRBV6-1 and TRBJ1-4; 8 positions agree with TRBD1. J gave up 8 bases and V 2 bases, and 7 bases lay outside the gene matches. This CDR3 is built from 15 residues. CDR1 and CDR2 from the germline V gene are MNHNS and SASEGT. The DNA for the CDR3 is TGTGCCAGCAGTGAAACAGGGGGGATTAACGAAAAACTGTTTTTT. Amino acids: CASSETGGINEKLFF.

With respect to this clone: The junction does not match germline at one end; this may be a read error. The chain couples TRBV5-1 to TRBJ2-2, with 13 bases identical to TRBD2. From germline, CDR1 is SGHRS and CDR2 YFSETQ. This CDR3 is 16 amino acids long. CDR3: CATSGLAGESTGELFF. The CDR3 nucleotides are TGCGCCACCAGCGGACTAGCGGGAGAATCCACCGGGGAGCTGTTTTTT.

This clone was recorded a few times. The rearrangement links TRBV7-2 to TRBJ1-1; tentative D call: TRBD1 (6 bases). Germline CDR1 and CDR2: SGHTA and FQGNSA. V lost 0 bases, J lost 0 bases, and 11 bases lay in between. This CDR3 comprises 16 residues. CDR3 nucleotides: TGTGCCAGCAGCTTAGCGTGGGGGCGTTTGAACACTGAAGCTTTCTTT. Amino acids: CASSLAWGRLNTEAFF.

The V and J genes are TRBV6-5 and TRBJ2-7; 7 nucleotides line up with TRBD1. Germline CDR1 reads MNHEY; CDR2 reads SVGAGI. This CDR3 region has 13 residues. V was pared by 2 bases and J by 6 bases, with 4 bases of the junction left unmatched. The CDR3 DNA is TGTGCCAGCAGTTACAACAGGGGATCCGAGCAGTACTTC. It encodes CASSYNRGSEQYF.

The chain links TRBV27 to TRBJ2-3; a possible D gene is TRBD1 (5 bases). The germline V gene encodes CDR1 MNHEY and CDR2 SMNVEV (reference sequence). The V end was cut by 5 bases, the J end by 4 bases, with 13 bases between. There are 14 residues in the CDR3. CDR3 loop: CASSPSQGSDTQYF. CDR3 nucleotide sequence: TGTGCCAGCAGTCCCTCTCAGGGATCAGATACGCAGTATTTT.

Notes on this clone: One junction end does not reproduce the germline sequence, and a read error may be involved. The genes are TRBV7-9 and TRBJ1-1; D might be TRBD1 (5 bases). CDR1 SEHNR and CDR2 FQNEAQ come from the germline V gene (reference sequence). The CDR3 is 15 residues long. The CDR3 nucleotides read TGTTCCAGCAGCCATGGACAATACAGCGGGACTGAAGCTTTCTTT. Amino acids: CSSSHGQYSGTEAFF. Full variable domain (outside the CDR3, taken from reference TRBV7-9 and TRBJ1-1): DTGVSQNPRHKITKRGQNVTFRCDPISEHNRLYWYRQTLGQGPEFLTYFQNEAQLEKSRLLSDRFSAERPKGSFSTLEIQRTEQGDSAMYLCSSSHGQYSGTEAFFGQGTRLTVV.

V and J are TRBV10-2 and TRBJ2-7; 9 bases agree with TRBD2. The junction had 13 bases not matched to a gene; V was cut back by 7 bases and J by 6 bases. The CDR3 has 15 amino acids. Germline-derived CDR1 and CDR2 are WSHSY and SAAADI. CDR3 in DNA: TGCGCCAGCACGGGGTCGCGGGAGGGCCAAGCCGAGCAGTACTTC. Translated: CASTGSREGQAEQYF.

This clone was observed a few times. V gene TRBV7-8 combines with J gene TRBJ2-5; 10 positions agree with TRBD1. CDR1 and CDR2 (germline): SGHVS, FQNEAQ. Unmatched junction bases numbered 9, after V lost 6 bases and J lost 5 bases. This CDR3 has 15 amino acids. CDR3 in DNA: TGTGCCAGCAGTTCTCGACAGGGGGCCTTGGAGACCCAGTACTTC. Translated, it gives CASSSRQGALETQYF.

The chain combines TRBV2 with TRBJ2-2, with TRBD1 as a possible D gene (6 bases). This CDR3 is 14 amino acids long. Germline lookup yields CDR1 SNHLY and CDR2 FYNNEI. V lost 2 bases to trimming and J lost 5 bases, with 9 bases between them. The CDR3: CASSEQGTTGELFF. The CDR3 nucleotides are TGTGCCAGCAGTGAACAAGGGACAACCGGGGAGCTGTTTTTT.